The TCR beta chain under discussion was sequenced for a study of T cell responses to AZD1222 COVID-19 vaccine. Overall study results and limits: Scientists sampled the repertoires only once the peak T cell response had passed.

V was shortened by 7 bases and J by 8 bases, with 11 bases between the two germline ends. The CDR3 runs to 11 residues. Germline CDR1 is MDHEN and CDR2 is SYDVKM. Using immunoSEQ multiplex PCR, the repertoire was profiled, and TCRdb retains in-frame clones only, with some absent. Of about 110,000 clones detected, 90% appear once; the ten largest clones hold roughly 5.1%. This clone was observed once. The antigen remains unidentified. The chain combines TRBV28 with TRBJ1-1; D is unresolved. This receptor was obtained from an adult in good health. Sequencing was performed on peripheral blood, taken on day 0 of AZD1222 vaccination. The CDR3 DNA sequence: TGTGCCAGCAACATGGGGAGAGAAGCTTTCTTT. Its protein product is CASNMGREAFF.